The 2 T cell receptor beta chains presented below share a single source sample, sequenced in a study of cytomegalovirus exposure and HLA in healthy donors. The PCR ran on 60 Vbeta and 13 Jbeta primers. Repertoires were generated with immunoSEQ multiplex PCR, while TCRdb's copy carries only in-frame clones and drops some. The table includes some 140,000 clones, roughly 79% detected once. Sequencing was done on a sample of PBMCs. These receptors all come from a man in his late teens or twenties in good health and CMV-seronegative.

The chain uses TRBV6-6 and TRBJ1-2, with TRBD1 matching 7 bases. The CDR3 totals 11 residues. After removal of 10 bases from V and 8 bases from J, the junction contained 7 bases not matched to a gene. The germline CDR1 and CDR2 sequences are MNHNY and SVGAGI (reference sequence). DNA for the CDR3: TGTGCCATCAGACAGGGTGGCGGCTACACCTTC. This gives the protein CAIRQGGGYTF.

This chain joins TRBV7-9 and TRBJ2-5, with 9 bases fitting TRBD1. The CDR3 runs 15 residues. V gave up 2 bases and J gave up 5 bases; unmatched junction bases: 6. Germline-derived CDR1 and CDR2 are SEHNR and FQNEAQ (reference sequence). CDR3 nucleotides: TGTGCCAGCAGCTTACCGCCGACAGGGGGGGAGACCCAGTACTTC. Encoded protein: CASSLPPTGGETQYF. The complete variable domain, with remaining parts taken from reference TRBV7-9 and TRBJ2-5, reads DTGVSQNPRHKITKRGQNVTFRCDPISEHNRLYWYRQTLGQGPEFLTYFQNEAQLEKSRLLSDRFSAERPKGSFSTLEIQRTEQGDSAMYLCASSLPPTGGETQYFGPGTRLLVL.